This T cell receptor beta chain was retrieved from a study of cytomegalovirus exposure and HLA in healthy donors. General study results and limits: Being productive about 87% or about 30% of the time was typical of most TCR beta V segments in an earlier analysis. It was only CMV serostatus that was available as immune exposure information.

As regards this clone: The target antigen is unknown.

Germline V gene sequence: CDR1 MNHEY, CDR2 SMNVEV (reference sequence). This CDR3 has 14 residues. Unmatched junction bases numbered 5, after V lost 5 bases and J lost 2 bases. The PCR was carried out with 60 Vbeta primers and 13 Jbeta primers. Original analysis: In a later analysis, some 10 million of about 80 million unique beta chains occurred in at least two donors. Profiling relied on immunoSEQ multiplex PCR, and the TCRdb table lists in-frame clones only, not all of them. V, J and clone size were drawn from that table, and D and trimming were deduced from the DNA. The sample contains about 220,000 clones, about 75% of which appear only once.

The chain uses TRBV27 and TRBJ2-5, with 7 bases identical to TRBD2. This clonotype originated in a woman in her thirties in good health and CMV-seronegative. The sequenced sample was PBMCs. CDR3 coding DNA: TGTGCCAGCAGTAGGGACTATCCTCAAGAGACCCAGTACTTC. Protein: CASSRDYPQETQYF.